This TCR beta chain was found in a study of T-cell memory formation after mild COVID-19. Study summary: Clusters were largely donor specific.

It was 5'RACE with constant-segment primers that produced the TCR alpha and TCR beta cDNA libraries, which carried sample barcodes and UMIs. TCRdb passed the 5' RACE reads through MiXCR, listing each CDR3 protein once. The data contain 350,000 to 500,000 distinct CDR3 sequences, roughly 18% of them seen just once; the ten biggest clones take up 20% to 25%. Findings and caveats of the study: The finding that pre-infection memory included some responding clones suggested that cross-reactive memory joined.

Trimming shortened V by 4 bases and J by 5 bases, and 17 bases separated the two germline ends. CDR1 is MDHEN, CDR2 SYDVKM, per germline. The CDR3 is 15 residues long. For this clonotype: Its antigen remains unidentified.

Sequencing input: PBMCs or a T cell subset sorted from them (not recorded which). The rearrangement uses TRBV28 and TRBJ1-2, with a weak D call TRBD1 (6 bases). The TCR was taken from a young man who had mild COVID-19 (a few samples of this study predate the infection). Cell type and time point are not known. The CDR3 sequence is CASSWEGVVGYGYTF. The CDR3 nucleotides are TGTGCCAGCAGTTGGGAGGGGGTTGTTGGTTATGGCTACACCTTC.